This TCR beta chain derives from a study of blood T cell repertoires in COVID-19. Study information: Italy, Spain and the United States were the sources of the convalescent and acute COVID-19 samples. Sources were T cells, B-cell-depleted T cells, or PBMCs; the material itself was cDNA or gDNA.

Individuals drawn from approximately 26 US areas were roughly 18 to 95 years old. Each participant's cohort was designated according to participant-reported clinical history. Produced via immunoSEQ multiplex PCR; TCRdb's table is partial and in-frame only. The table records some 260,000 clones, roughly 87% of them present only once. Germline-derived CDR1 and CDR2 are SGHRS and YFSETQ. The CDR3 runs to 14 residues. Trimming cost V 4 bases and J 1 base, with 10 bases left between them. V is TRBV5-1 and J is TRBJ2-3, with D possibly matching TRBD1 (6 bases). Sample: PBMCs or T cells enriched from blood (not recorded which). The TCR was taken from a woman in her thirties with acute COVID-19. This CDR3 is CASSPPGGTDTQYF. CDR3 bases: TGCGCCAGCAGCCCCCCAGGGGGCACAGATACGCAGTATTTT.